A few counts support the clone carrying this T cell receptor (beta chain). Its antigen is currently unknown. This record belongs to a study of untreated major depressive disorder. Study results and caveats: In every subject, the five largest TRBV05-01 clones were private. CD4+ T cells from depressed patients used TRBV05-01 (Vbeta 5.1) more often than controls.

Patient depression severity was moderate to severe. Around 28 ml of blood was drawn into EDTA tubes. TCRdb's copy holds only in-frame clones and misses some; the assay was immunoSEQ multiplex PCR. The repertoire holds approximately 12,000 clones, with around nine tenths as singletons. The germline CDR1 and CDR2 sequences are DFQATT and SNEGSKA (reference sequence). V was cut by 3 bases and J by 4 bases, with 6 bases left in between. The CDR3 is made up of 11 amino acids. This chain links TRBV20-1 with TRBJ1-2; D is ambiguous. The sequenced sample was CD4+ T cells from PBMCs. The TCR sequence derives from a man aged 25-40 years with major depressive disorder. The DNA for the CDR3 is TGCAGTGCTAGCAGAATCTATGGCTACACCTTC. Protein sequence: CSASRIYGYTF.